The next 32 T cell receptor beta chains were all read from a single sample in a study of beta chain features in type 1 diabetes. Expressed TCRB transcripts were sequenced after all isolated RNA was converted to cDNA. Sequencing was performed with immunoSEQ multiplex PCR; in TCRdb, only in-frame clones are kept and a portion is missing. Altogether approximately 300,000 clones are present, 11% being singletons, with the ten largest covering 0.015% to 0.02%. Sequences were obtained from naive CD4+ T cells from blood. Receptors originate from a woman between 25 and 40 years old in good health.

The rearrangement joins TRBV5-4 to TRBJ1-2, with a weak D call TRBD1 (6 bases). The CDR3 is 15 amino acids. Trimming took 2 bases from V and 5 from J, leaving 16 bases between them. CDR1 and CDR2 (germline): SGHNT, YYREEE (reference sequence). The CDR3 spells CASSFSTQGPYGYTF. Written as DNA, the CDR3 is TGTGCCAGCAGCTTTTCTACACAGGGCCCATATGGCTACACCTTC.

This clone occurred a few times. The rearrangement uses TRBV28 and TRBJ2-7; 8 positions match TRBD1. After removal of 5 bases from V and 0 bases from J, the junction contained 9 bases not matched to a gene. CDR1 and CDR2 from the germline V gene are MDHEN and SYDVKM. There are 16 residues in the CDR3. The chain's CDR3 is CASSPLTGVSSYEQYF. CDR3 in DNA: TGTGCCAGCAGTCCTCTGACAGGGGTCAGCTCCTACGAGCAGTACTTC. Full variable domain (remainder filled in from reference TRBV28 and TRBJ2-7): DVKVTQSSRYLVKRTGEKVFLECVQDMDHENMFWYRQDPGLGLRLIYFSYDVKMKEKGDIPEGYSVSREKKERFSLILESASTNQTSMYLCASSPLTGVSSYEQYFGPGTRLTVT.

This clone occurred a few times. This chain connects TRBV10-3 to TRBJ2-1, with 7 bases lining up with TRBD1. Trimming at V came to 1 base and at J to 3 bases, leaving 3 bases not matched to a gene. The CDR3 consists of 15 residues. Germline CDR1 and CDR2: ENHRY and SYGVKD. CDR3 bases: TGTGCCATCAGTGAGTGGGGACAGAACTACAATGAGCAGTTCTTC. It specifies CAISEWGQNYNEQFF.

A few counts support this clone. V and J are TRBV23-1 and TRBJ2-3, with 7 positions matching TRBD2. TRBV23-1 is classed as an ORF, of uncertain function. Trimming took 5 bases from V and 2 from J; bases not matched to a gene: 4. This CDR3 has 14 amino acids. The CDR3, as DNA: TGCGCCAGCAGTAGCGGGGACCACACAGATACGCAGTATTTT. It specifies CASSSGDHTDTQYF.

This clone was detected ten times or more. This chain connects TRBV29-1 to TRBJ2-4, with D possibly matching TRBD1 (6 bases). Between the trimmed V and J ends, which lost 7 bases and 5 bases, there was a span of 15 bases. CDR1 is SQVTM, CDR2 ANQGSEA, per germline. The CDR3 runs 13 residues. This CDR3 reads CSAEQGPQNIQYF. Here the CDR3 DNA reads TGCAGCGCCGAACAGGGTCCACAAAACATTCAGTACTTC.

This clone has more than one count but fewer than ten. The chain has TRBV9 and TRBJ1-2; the match to TRBD1 covers 10 bases. The CDR3 runs 14 residues. The junction had 1 base not matched to a gene; V was cut back by 2 bases and J by 3 bases. The germline V gene has CDR1 SGDLS and CDR2 YYNGEE. The CDR3 loop reads CASSVGTGDYGYTF. CDR3 bases: TGTGCCAGCAGCGTGGGGACAGGGGACTATGGCTACACCTTC.

This clone was counted between two and nine times. The chain combines TRBV6-5 with TRBJ2-3; 7 nucleotides agree with TRBD2. V lost 4 bases and J lost 0; bases outside the gene matches: 7. Germline V gene sequence: CDR1 MNHEY, CDR2 SVGAGI. This CDR3 has 16 amino acids. The CDR3 coding sequence is TGTGCCAGCAGTTTTTCTGGGGGGGTGAGCACAGATACGCAGTATTTT. Translated, it gives CASSFSGGVSTDTQYF.

The gene calls are TRBV19 and TRBJ2-7; 10 bases line up with TRBD2. The ends lost 6 bases at V and 1 base at J; junction bases unmatched: 9. This CDR3 spans 16 amino acids. Per the germline V gene, CDR1 is LNHDA and CDR2 is SQIVND (reference sequence). Written as DNA, the CDR3 is TGTGCCAGTAGCCTATTTTCTAGCGGGAGTTCCTACGAGCAGTACTTC. It codes for CASSLFSSGSSYEQYF.

The rearrangement uses TRBV18 and TRBJ1-5; 12 nucleotides line up with TRBD1. Trimming removed 5 bases from V and 7 bases from J; junction bases left unmatched: 6. In germline, CDR1 is KGHSH, CDR2 LQKENI. CDR3 length equals 15 residues. The CDR3 sequence is CASSAGQGAFQPQHF. The CDR3 nucleotides read TGTGCCAGCTCAGCGGGACAGGGGGCTTTCCAGCCCCAGCATTTT.

This clone was seen a handful of times. The chain joins TRBV9 to TRBJ2-5; TRBD2 aligns across 10 bases. This CDR3 is 14 amino acids long. Germline V gene data show CDR1 as SGDLS and CDR2 as YYNGEE. Trimming removed 0 bases from V and 8 bases from J; junction bases left unmatched: 4. CDR3 residues: CASSVDSSGRTQYF. As DNA, the CDR3 is TGTGCCAGCAGCGTAGATTCTAGCGGGAGAACCCAGTACTTC.

The chain combines TRBV27 with TRBJ2-2, with D possibly being TRBD2 (6 bases). The CDR3 covers 14 residues. CDR1 and CDR2 (germline): MNHEY, SMNVEV (reference sequence). With 10 bases removed from V and 8 bases from J, the gap between germline ends came to 20 bases. The CDR3 bases are TGTGCCAAGAGGAGGGTCCTAGTAGGTGGGGAGCTGTTTTTT. As protein: CAKRRVLVGGELFF.

The chain is built from TRBV5-6 and TRBJ2-1; 9 bases agree with TRBD2. CDR3 length: 17 residues. Per the germline V gene, CDR1 is SGHDT and CDR2 is YYEEEE. The J segment lost 4 bases and the V segment lost 3 bases, leaving 11 bases of the junction unmatched. The DNA for the CDR3 is TGTGCCAGCAGCTCCCGCGGCTCTAGCGGGACGTACAATGAGCAGTTCTTC. Amino acid sequence: CASSSRGSSGTYNEQFF.

This clone was picked up a small number of times. The V call is TRBV18, the J call TRBJ2-5; TRBD2 might be the D (6 bases). This CDR3 is built from 14 residues. CDR1 is KGHSH, CDR2 LQKENI, per germline. V dropped 2 bases and J dropped 7 bases, with 14 bases sitting between them. CDR3 DNA: TGTGCCAGCTCACCAGGCGGCGGGATCACGACCCAGTACTTC. This gives the protein CASSPGGGITTQYF.

V gene TRBV5-1 combines with J gene TRBJ2-3; D gene ambiguous. Trimming stripped 4 bases from V and 2 bases from J, with 8 bases between. CDR3 length: 13 amino acids. CDR1 is SGHRS and CDR2 is YFSETQ in the germline V gene. The CDR3 sequence is CASSATVTDTQYF. The CDR3 DNA reads as TGCGCCAGCAGCGCAACAGTCACAGATACGCAGTATTTT. The whole variable domain, remainder taken from reference TRBV5-1 and TRBJ2-3, is KAGVTQTPRYLIKTRGQQVTLSCSPISGHRSVSWYQQTPGQGLQFLFEYFSETQRNKGNFPGRFSGRQFSNSRSEMNVSTLELGDSALYLCASSATVTDTQYFGPGTRLTVL.

The chain recombines TRBV7-3 with TRBJ2-1, with 13 positions matching TRBD2. The CDR3 extends over 15 amino acids. The germline gives CDR1 SGHTA, CDR2 FQGTGA. V lost 5 bases to trimming and J lost 8 bases; unmatched junction nucleotides: 6. The CDR3 protein is CASSPGLAGRDEQFF. CDR3 bases: TGTGCCAGCAGCCCGGGACTAGCGGGACGGGATGAGCAGTTCTTC.

This sequence joins TRBV19 and TRBJ2-3, with D possibly being TRBD2 (6 bases). Between the trimmed V and J ends, which lost 3 bases and 1 base, there was a span of 14 bases. The CDR3 is 16 residues long. The germline gives CDR1 LNHDA, CDR2 SQIVND (reference sequence). CDR3 loop: CASSIRGTVGTDTQYF. The CDR3 region has the DNA TGTGCCAGTAGTATCCGCGGGACGGTAGGCACAGATACGCAGTATTTT.

The genes are TRBV19 and TRBJ2-7, with 14 bases lining up with TRBD2. Trimming cost V 5 bases and J 4 bases; bases outside gene matches: 4. This CDR3 contains 15 residues. Per the germline V gene, CDR1 is LNHDA and CDR2 is SQIVND (reference sequence). CDR3 residues: CASSAGTSGSYEQYF. The CDR3 nucleotides are TGTGCCAGTAGTGCCGGGACTAGCGGGAGTTACGAGCAGTACTTC.

The gene calls are TRBV7-2 and TRBJ1-3, with 7 positions matching TRBD1. V lost 5 bases and J lost 0; bases outside the gene matches: 4. Looked up from germline, CDR1 is SGHTA and CDR2 is FQGNSA. The CDR3 is 15 residues long. The CDR3 DNA follows: TGTGCCAGCAGCCTCGACAGGGCCTCTGGAAACACCATATATTTT. Protein sequence: CASSLDRASGNTIYF.

Worth noting for this clone: This specimen includes other DNA sequences encoding the same CDR3. The chain joins TRBV28 to TRBJ1-2; TRBD1 agrees at 8 bases. CDR3 length equals 14 residues. Losses at the gene ends were 4 bases for V and 4 bases for J; bases not matched to a gene: 5. Germline V lookup: CDR1 MDHEN, CDR2 SYDVKM. This chain's CDR3 is CASSSGQGAYGYTF. In DNA, the CDR3 is TGTGCCAGCAGTTCCGGACAGGGTGCCTATGGCTACACCTTC.

The rearrangement joins TRBV4-1 to TRBJ1-1, with a weak D call TRBD1 (6 bases). CDR3 length equals 21 residues. V lost 7 bases, J lost 5 bases, and 38 bases lay in between. Germline lookup yields CDR1 MGHRA and CDR2 YSYEKL. The CDR3 sequence is CASKIKIYPWELDNTGTEAFF. As DNA, the CDR3 is TGCGCCAGCAAGATCAAGATTTACCCGTGGGAGCTCGACAATACAGGGACTGAAGCTTTCTTT.

This clone has more than one count but fewer than ten. V usage is TRBV18 and J usage is TRBJ1-2; perhaps TRBD1 as D (6 bases). Germline CDR1 and CDR2: KGHSH and LQKENI. The CDR3 consists of 14 residues. The germline V and J ends were trimmed by 0 bases and 6 bases, with 11 bases remaining between them. The CDR3 protein is CASSPPDSPNGYTF. Here the CDR3 DNA reads TGTGCCAGCTCACCACCGGACAGCCCGAATGGCTACACCTTC.

The J gene is TRBJ2-3, the V gene TRBV18, with D unresolved. This CDR3 is 16 amino acids long. Trimming cost V 2 bases and J 3 bases, with 15 bases left between them. CDR1 and CDR2 (germline): KGHSH, LQKENI. In nucleotides, the CDR3 is TGTGCCAGCTCACCATTCGTGGCGGTCGATACAGATACGCAGTATTTT. Translating gives CASSPFVAVDTDTQYF.

This clone was picked up a small number of times. V gene TRBV7-3 combines with J gene TRBJ2-5, with 7 bases fitting TRBD2. After removal of 3 bases from V and 5 bases from J, the junction contained 9 bases not matched to a gene. Germline V gives CDR1 SGHTA, CDR2 FQGTGA. CDR3 length: 15 amino acids. CDR3 amino acids: CASSLQGGSVETQYF. The DNA of the CDR3 is TGTGCCAGCAGCTTGCAGGGCGGGAGTGTGGAGACCCAGTACTTC.

The chain couples TRBV29-1 to TRBJ2-2; 9 nucleotides align to TRBD1. CDR3 size: 14 residues. Trimming removed 4 bases from V and 5 bases from J; junction bases left unmatched: 5. CDR1 and CDR2 (germline): SQVTM, ANQGSEA. The CDR3 DNA is TGCAGCGTTGGGAGGACAGGGGTTACCGGGGAGCTGTTTTTT. The encoded protein is CSVGRTGVTGELFF.

The V call is TRBV30, the J call TRBJ2-7; TRBD2 matches 9 bases. With V trimmed by 4 bases and J by 2 bases, 3 bases remained unmatched. CDR1 and CDR2 (germline): GTSNPN, SVGIG (reference sequence). The CDR3 contains 13 residues. Here the CDR3 reads CAWTSGAAYEQYF. CDR3 coding DNA: TGTGCCTGGACTAGCGGGGCCGCCTACGAGCAGTACTTC.

The chain carries TRBV4-3 and TRBJ1-1, with a possible D match to TRBD1 (6 bases). The CDR3 covers 12 residues. V lost 5 bases and J 3 bases, leaving 7 bases between the germline ends. Germline CDR1 is LGHNA and CDR2 is YSLEER. This CDR3 is CASSKGDTEAFF. In DNA, the CDR3 is TGCGCCAGCAGCAAGGGGGACACTGAAGCTTTCTTT.

This clone was picked up a small number of times. The chain combines TRBV30 with TRBJ2-1; D is possibly TRBD1 (6 bases). The CDR3 is 15 amino acids. Germline lookup yields CDR1 GTSNPN and CDR2 SVGIG (reference sequence). V was cut by 4 bases and J by 6 bases, with 19 bases left in between. The chain's CDR3 is CAWNRDMAQGNEQFF. CDR3 bases: TGTGCCTGGAACCGGGACATGGCACAGGGCAATGAGCAGTTCTTC.

This clone appeared a few times. This rearrangement joins TRBV28 to TRBJ2-7, with D possibly matching TRBD1 (5 bases). The CDR3 covers 15 residues. Looked up from germline, CDR1 is MDHEN and CDR2 is SYDVKM. Trimming took off 0 bases at V and 6 bases at J, with 15 bases between the two ends. CDR3 in DNA: TGTGCCAGCAGTTTATGGGGCAGGGCTACGGTCGAGCAGTACTTC. Protein: CASSLWGRATVEQYF.

The CDR3 DNA is TGTGCCAGCACCCCAACGTTCCGGGACAGGGGTAACAATGAGCAGTTCTTC. Translating it yields CASTPTFRDRGNNEQFF. The chain employs TRBV28 and TRBJ2-1; 10 positions match TRBD1. CDR3 length: 17 residues. After removal of 7 bases from V and 5 bases from J, the junction contained 14 bases not matched to a gene. Germline CDR1 is MDHEN and CDR2 is SYDVKM.

This clone was counted between two and nine times. The chain carries TRBV4-1 and TRBJ1-2; TRBD1 matches at 10 bases. V lost 2 bases and J lost 0; bases outside the gene matches: 9. Germline CDR1 reads MGHRA; CDR2 reads YSYEKL. This CDR3 has 18 residues. CDR3 amino acids: CASSQRDRGMGANYGYTF. DNA of the CDR3: TGCGCCAGCAGCCAAAGGGACAGGGGTATGGGAGCTAACTATGGCTACACCTTC.

The V and J genes are TRBV9 and TRBJ2-1, with no clear D. In germline, CDR1 is SGDLS, CDR2 YYNGEE. The length of the CDR3 is 14 residues. Deletions cut 1 base from V and 5 bases from J, with 10 bases between. The CDR3 DNA follows: TGTGCCAGCAGCGTACGATCAGTGGACAATGAGCAGTTCTTC. Protein sequence: CASSVRSVDNEQFF.

The table lists this clone with a few counts. The V and J genes are TRBV5-1 and TRBJ2-7; D might be TRBD1 (5 bases). Germline V CDR1 and CDR2: SGHRS, YFSETQ. The CDR3 is made up of 14 amino acids. V shed 3 bases and J shed 7 bases, with 17 bases lying between them. CDR3 amino acids: CASSSSTARKEQYF. The CDR3 DNA reads as TGCGCCAGCAGCTCATCGACAGCCCGGAAGGAGCAGTACTTC.